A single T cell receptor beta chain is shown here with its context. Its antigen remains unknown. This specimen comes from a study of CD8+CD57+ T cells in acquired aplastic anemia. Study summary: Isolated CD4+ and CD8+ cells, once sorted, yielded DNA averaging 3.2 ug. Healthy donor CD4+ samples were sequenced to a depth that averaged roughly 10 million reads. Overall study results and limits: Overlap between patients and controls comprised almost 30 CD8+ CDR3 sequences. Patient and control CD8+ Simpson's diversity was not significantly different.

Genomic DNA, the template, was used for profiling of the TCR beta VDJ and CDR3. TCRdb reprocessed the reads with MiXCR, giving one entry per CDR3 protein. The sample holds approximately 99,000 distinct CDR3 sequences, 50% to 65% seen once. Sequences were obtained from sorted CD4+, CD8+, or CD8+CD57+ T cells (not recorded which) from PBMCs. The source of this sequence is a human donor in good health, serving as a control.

This CDR3 is CASSLTQGPEQYF. DNA for the CDR3: TGTGCCAGCAGCTTGACGCAGGGCCCCGAACAGTACTTC. The genes are TRBV7-9 and TRBJ2-7; TRBD1 might be the D (5 bases). The CDR3 runs to 13 residues. V was clipped by 3 bases and J by 10 bases, with 16 bases between them. In germline, CDR1 is SEHNR, CDR2 FQNEAQ (reference sequence).